This T cell receptor (beta chain) is from a study of regulatory T cells in long-lasting Graves disease. Regarding the study as a whole: TCR diversity was lower in persistent Graves' patients than in newly diagnosed ones.

Documented time point: newly diagnosed GD, antithyroid drugs for less than 3 months. Extracted PBMC RNA gave rise to the TCR library. Comments on this clonotype: Its cognate antigen is unknown.

CDR3 regions were amplified by Arm-PCR using iRepertoire HTBI primers to build TCR beta libraries. MiXCR, applied by TCRdb to the multiplex PCR reads, yields one record per CDR3 protein. Of about 440,000 distinct CDR3 sequences in the sample, about 16% were seen once. The CDR3 runs 16 residues. The J segment lost 5 bases and the V segment lost 2 bases, leaving 7 bases of the junction unmatched. Germline CDR1 and CDR2: DFQATT and SNEGSKA (reference sequence). The same specimen was also included in a second study, on T cells in Graves' hyperthyroidism and ophthalmopathy.

The sequencing here drew on peripheral blood mononuclear cells (PBMCs), taken at new diagnosis, from a patient treated with antithyroid drugs. The chain joins TRBV20-1 to TRBJ2-1; 12 positions agree with TRBD2. This clonotype was obtained from a woman aged 25 to 39 with Graves disease. The CDR3 nucleotides are TGCAGTGCTAGACCCGGGACTAGCGGGTACAACAATGAGCAGTTCTTC. Protein: CSARPGTSGYNNEQFF.